Listed below are T cell receptor beta chains from one sample, sequenced in a study of PD-1 blockade in classical Hodgkin lymphoma. Using immunoSEQ multiplex PCR, the repertoire was profiled, and TCRdb retains in-frame clones only, with some absent. Counted here are some 9,700 clones, about 84% occurring once; the ten biggest clones make up over 40%. This material consisted of peripheral blood mononuclear cells (PBMCs), taken before the fourth cycle of nivolumab. These receptors were obtained from a human donor with classical Hodgkin lymphoma. Both conserved end residues are part of each CDR3.

cdr3_aa | j_call | v_call
CASSGRVSYEQYF | TRBJ2-7 | TRBV6-1
CASSSNRGLGTGELFF | TRBJ2-2 | TRBV5-4
CASSPSEETQYF | TRBJ2-5 | TRBV18
CASSLGDGYEQYF | TRBJ2-7 | TRBV5-4
CASSQGKNNEKLFF | TRBJ1-4 | TRBV6-6
CASSSGTRRRQETQYF | TRBJ2-5 | TRBV19
CASSDRYEQYF | TRBJ2-7 | TRBV27
CASSQTSGTDTQYF | TRBJ2-3 | TRBV9
CASSLHRGSYNSPLHF | TRBJ1-6 | TRBV28
CASSVGTGNTGELFF | TRBJ2-2 | TRBV6-1
CASSLVHTEAFF | TRBJ1-1 | TRBV28
CASSLVLAAPSTDTQYF | TRBJ2-3 | TRBV5-7
CASSSGVHEQFF | TRBJ2-1 | TRBV7-9
CASSRGQGYYEQYF | TRBJ2-7 | TRBV14
CASGFLTSYNEQFF | TRBJ2-1 | TRBV12-5
CASSRPGQGHEQYF | TRBJ2-7 | TRBV6-5
CATSRDSGGSQPQHF | TRBJ1-5 | TRBV15
CAWRLSSDTQYF | TRBJ2-3 | TRBV30
CASSYGLANTGELFF | TRBJ2-2 | TRBV6-5
CAWSVLGGNTEAFF | TRBJ1-1 | TRBV30
CASSPSDINTGELFF | TRBJ2-2 | TRBV18
CASSIDGTRAGTYGYTF | TRBJ1-2 | TRBV19
CASSLFRWTAHGELFF | TRBJ2-2 | TRBV7-3
CASSETGLEVQYF | TRBJ2-4 | TRBV9
CATSRDRGSTEAFF | TRBJ1-1 | TRBV15
CASSPARRNTEAFF | TRBJ1-1 | TRBV5-1
CASSEERWGAVNTEAFF | TRBJ1-1 | TRBV6-4
CASSRLAGGDTQYF | TRBJ2-3 | TRBV28
CASSLGGLTTGELFF | TRBJ2-2 | TRBV7-9
CASSLASGGSDTQYF | TRBJ2-3 | TRBV7-8
CASSIAGAIIYGYTF | TRBJ1-2 | TRBV19
CASSPRDRGFSNYGYTF | TRBJ1-2 | TRBV18
CAISVKNTEAFF | TRBJ1-1 | TRBV10-3
CASSDRDRGGYTF | TRBJ1-2 | TRBV6-1
CATSRVVGNEQFF | TRBJ2-1 | TRBV15
CSGRADTQYF | TRBJ2-3 | TRBV20-1
CASSSTGTSNEQFF | TRBJ2-1 | TRBV6-5
CASSLDRLYTEAFF | TRBJ1-1 | TRBV5-6
CASSRGGGHTDTQYF | TRBJ2-3 | TRBV14
CASSLAFGVGDTQYF | TRBJ2-3 | TRBV7-7
CASSPTEERSSYEQYF | TRBJ2-7 | TRBV14
CASSPGDNSPLHF | TRBJ1-6 | TRBV18
CAIGPGQGGSYEQYF | TRBJ2-7 | TRBV10-3
CASSSRRTSGNEQYF | TRBJ2-7 | TRBV7-2
CASSLRPGEHSGNTIYF | TRBJ1-3 | TRBV5-1
CASSLDRRETQYF | TRBJ2-5 | TRBV5-4
CASSGRGGYSTDTQYF | TRBJ2-3 | TRBV11-1
CASSSTGPSLTYNEQFF | TRBJ2-1 | TRBV7-9
CASSLDADTQYF | TRBJ2-3 | TRBV5-1
CASSGQYNSPLHF | TRBJ1-6 | TRBV25-1
CATREDSSSYEQYF | TRBJ2-7 | TRBV15
CASSPGLADEQFF | TRBJ2-1 | TRBV18
CASRAGTGRTGELFF | TRBJ2-2 | TRBV2